This T cell receptor (beta chain) was found in a study of T cell responses to AZD1222 COVID-19 vaccine. This clone was recorded only once. The antigen remains unidentified. Using immunoSEQ multiplex PCR, the repertoire was profiled, and TCRdb retains in-frame clones only, with some absent. The sample lists under 130,000 clones; more than 85% were seen once. There are 15 residues in the CDR3. CDR1 is SEHNR and CDR2 is FQNEAQ in the germline V gene (reference sequence). V lost 3 bases, J lost 6 bases, and 4 bases stayed unmatched. Study conclusions and caveats: The donor cohort was predominantly white British with a female majority, and clonal diversity may have been underestimated. Dominant at 160-218 and 743-854, vaccine-associated CD4 TCRs also spanned spike. Unmutated variant regions are reportedly targeted by nearly half of spike-specific TCRs.

This chain links TRBV7-9 with TRBJ2-1; the match to TRBD2 covers 11 bases. The TCR comes from an adult in good health. The sequences come from peripheral blood, collected on day 0 of AZD1222 vaccination. CDR3 coding DNA: TGTGCCAGCAGCTTTACTAGCGGGAGAGGCAATGAGCAGTTCTTC. Translation gives CASSFTSGRGNEQFF. Looking up the rest from reference TRBV7-9 and TRBJ2-1 gives the full variable domain: DTGVSQNPRHKITKRGQNVTFRCDPISEHNRLYWYRQTLGQGPEFLTYFQNEAQLEKSRLLSDRFSAERPKGSFSTLEIQRTEQGDSAMYLCASSFTSGRGNEQFFGPGTRLTVL.